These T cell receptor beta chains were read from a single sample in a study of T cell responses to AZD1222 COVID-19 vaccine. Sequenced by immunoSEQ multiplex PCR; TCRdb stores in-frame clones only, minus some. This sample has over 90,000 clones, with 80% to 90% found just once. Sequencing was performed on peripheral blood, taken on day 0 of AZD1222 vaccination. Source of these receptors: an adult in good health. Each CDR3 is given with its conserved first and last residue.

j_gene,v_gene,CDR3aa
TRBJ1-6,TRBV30,CACHRERNSPLHF
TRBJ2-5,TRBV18,CASSTAVLAGLETQYF
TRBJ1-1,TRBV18,CASSPRMYSEAFF
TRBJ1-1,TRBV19,CASSNLGQTDAFF
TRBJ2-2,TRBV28,CASSPPGRLNTGELFF
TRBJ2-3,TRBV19,CASSPWGGGLTDTQYF
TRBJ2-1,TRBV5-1,CASSLVGTGDDEQFF
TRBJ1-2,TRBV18,CASSPPRTDLYGYTF
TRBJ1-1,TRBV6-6,CASASAGALSGTEAFF
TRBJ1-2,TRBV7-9,CASSLEVHGYTF
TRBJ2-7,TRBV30,CAWTNRGGTIYF
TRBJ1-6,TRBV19,CASSIAPGSRSSYNSPLHF
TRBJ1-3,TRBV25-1,CASSDLTGARNTIYF
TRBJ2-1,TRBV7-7,CASSRLGTSAHEQFF
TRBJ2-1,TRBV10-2,CASSEQAVEQFF
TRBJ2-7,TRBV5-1,CASSLTGTGGNEQYF
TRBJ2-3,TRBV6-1,CASSERQGGTDTQYF
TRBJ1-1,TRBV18,CASSPLRGRNTEAFF
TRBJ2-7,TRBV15,CATSSRESFSYEQYF
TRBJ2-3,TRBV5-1,CASSPGGGISTDTQYF
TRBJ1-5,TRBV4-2,CASSQDAQAHQPQHF
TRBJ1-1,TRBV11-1,CASTPIGVFTEAFF
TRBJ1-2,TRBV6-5,CAGGTQGNYGYTF
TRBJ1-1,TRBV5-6,CASSLEGVWDTEAFF
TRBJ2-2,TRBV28,CASSFPSDRVNTGELFF
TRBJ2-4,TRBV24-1,CATSDGQGKNIQYF
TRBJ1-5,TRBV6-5,CASSLNRELPQHF
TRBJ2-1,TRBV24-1,CATSDPGLAGTNEQFF
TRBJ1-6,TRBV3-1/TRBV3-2,CASSQEGGPLHF
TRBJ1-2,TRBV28,CASNVGANYGYTF
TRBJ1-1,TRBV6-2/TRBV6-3,CASSKLQGGTEAFF
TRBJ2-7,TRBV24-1,CATSDQRTASYEQYF
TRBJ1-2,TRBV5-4,CASTLGAGGLVDYTF
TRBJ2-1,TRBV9,CASSQKLRGERSYNEQFF
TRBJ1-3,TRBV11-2,CASSSAGTAGNTIYF
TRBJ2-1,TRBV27,CASSLRGDGSEQFF
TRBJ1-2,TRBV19,CASSILQPDRAGYTF
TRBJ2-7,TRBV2,CASSVSGLTYEQYF
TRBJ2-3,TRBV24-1,CATSDPDRERTDTQYF
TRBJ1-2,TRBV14,CASSPGTGVDYGYTF
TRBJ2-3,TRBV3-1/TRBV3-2,CASRKPSTDTQYF
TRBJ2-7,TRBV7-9,CASTPFDRTGGVGEQYF
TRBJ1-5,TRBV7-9,CASSLGQLNQPQHF
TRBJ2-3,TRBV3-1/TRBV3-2,CASSQPAGGIRDTQYF
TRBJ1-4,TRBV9,CASSDGQGGNEKLFF
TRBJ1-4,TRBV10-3,CAISGVSNEKLFF
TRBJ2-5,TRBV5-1,CASSLWGEGAGQETQYF
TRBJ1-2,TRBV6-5,CASRAIGEDYGYTF
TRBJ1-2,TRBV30,CAWRKRDRGWDGYTF
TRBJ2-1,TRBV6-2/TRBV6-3,CASSYSRGLLNNEQFF